The present T cell receptor beta chain was sequenced within a study of post-analysis software for immune sequencing data. Whole-study findings and limits: Controls' normalized Chao1 diversity significantly exceeded that of multiple sclerosis patients. Controls had lower frequencies than patients of about five TRBV segments, which included TRBV5-6, TRBV5-1 and TRBV20-1.

In the case of this clonotype: As yet, its antigen is unknown.

Included in the TCR beta cDNA libraries were unique molecular identifiers. MiXCR, applied by TCRdb to the PCR reads, yields one record per CDR3 protein. The table records roughly 400,000 distinct CDR3 sequences, approximately 39% of them present only once. The CDR3 length is 17 residues. CDR1 is SGHTA, CDR2 FQGNSA, per germline. Trimming pared 1 base from V and 1 base from J, leaving 14 bases between. Sequencing was done on a sample of blood. This receptor was obtained from a girl under 10 years old with multiple sclerosis. The chain employs TRBV7-2 and TRBJ2-4, with D possibly matching TRBD2 (5 bases). Written as DNA, the CDR3 is TGTGCCAGCAGCTTAGTGATGGCGGGTGGGGCCAAAAACATTCAGTACTTC. It encodes CASSLVMAGGAKNIQYF.